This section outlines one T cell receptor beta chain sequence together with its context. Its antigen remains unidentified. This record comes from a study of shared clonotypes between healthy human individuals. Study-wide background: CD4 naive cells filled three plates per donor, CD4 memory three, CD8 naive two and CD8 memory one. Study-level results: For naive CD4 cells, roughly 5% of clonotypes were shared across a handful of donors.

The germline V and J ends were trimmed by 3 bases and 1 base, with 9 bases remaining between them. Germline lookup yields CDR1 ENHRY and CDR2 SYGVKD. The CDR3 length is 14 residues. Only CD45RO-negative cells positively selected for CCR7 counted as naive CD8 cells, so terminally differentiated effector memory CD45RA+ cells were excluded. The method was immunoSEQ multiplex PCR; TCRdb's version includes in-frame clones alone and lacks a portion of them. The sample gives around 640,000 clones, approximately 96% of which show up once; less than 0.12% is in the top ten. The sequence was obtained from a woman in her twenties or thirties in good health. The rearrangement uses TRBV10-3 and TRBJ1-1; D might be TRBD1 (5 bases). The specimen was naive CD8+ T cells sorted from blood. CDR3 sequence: CAISDREENTEAFF. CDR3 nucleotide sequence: TGTGCCATCAGTGACAGGGAGGAGAACACTGAAGCTTTCTTT.